This T cell receptor (beta chain) was sequenced during a study of cytomegalovirus exposure and HLA in healthy donors. Overall study findings and caveats: In an earlier analysis, productive rearrangement rates for most beta V segments clustered near 87% or 30%. Reportedly, TCR beta sequences accurately predicted HLA-A and HLA-B alleles in most subjects. The records held CMV serostatus as the only immune exposure information.

This CDR3 has 14 amino acids. Trimming pared 1 base from V and 4 bases from J, leaving 11 bases between. The germline CDR1 and CDR2 sequences are MNHEY and SMNVEV (reference sequence). A remark on this clone: Its antigen is unidentified.

Primers: 60 Vbeta forward and 13 Jbeta reverse. Data came from immunoSEQ multiplex PCR; TCRdb stores just in-frame clones and leaves some out. The sample lists approximately 220,000 clones, 65% to 90% seen once, with more than 1.3% in the top ten. The sequence was obtained from a girl aged 10 to 17 in good health and CMV-seronegative. The sample consisted of PBMCs. The genes are TRBV27 and TRBJ2-7; D is ambiguous. CDR3 residues: CASSLFGFGYEQYF. The CDR3 bases are TGTGCCAGCAGTTTATTCGGCTTCGGGTACGAGCAGTACTTC.